These 19 T cell receptor beta chains came from one sample sequenced in a study of T cells in Graves' hyperthyroidism and ophthalmopathy. Amplification targeted TCR beta CDR3 regions from RNA transcripts. HTBI primers were used for first-round RT-PCR of the TCR CDR3. TCRdb itself ran the multiplex PCR reads through MiXCR, one entry per CDR3 protein. The sample lists around 440,000 distinct CDR3 sequences, approximately 14% occurring once. Sample: blood. The receptors shown here come from a woman between 18 and 29 years old with Graves' hyperthyroidism.

This clonotype came up many times. This may stem from a read error, because a much larger clone lies one nucleotide away. The V gene is TRBV18, the J gene TRBJ2-1; a possible D gene is TRBD1 (6 bases). Germline assignment: CDR1 KGHSH and CDR2 LQKENI. The CDR3 has 13 amino acids. CDR3 sequence: CAGSAYRENEQFF. CDR3 DNA: TGTGCCGGCTCAGCGTACAGGGAAAATGAGCAGTTCTTC.

This rearrangement joins TRBV6-4 to TRBJ1-1; 7 bases align to TRBD1. V trimming: 6 bases; J trimming: 10 bases; junction bases outside the gene matches: 11. Germline V lookup: CDR1 MRHNA, CDR2 SNTAGT. CDR3 length equals 13 residues. This CDR3 reads CASSLGTAAPAFF. The CDR3 nucleotides read TGTGCCAGCAGCCTCGGGACAGCGGCTCCAGCTTTCTTT.

Ten or more counts support this clonotype. The V and J genes are TRBV20-1 and TRBJ1-2; a weak D match, TRBD1 (6 bases). This CDR3 spans 13 amino acids. CDR1 is DFQATT and CDR2 is SNEGSKA in the germline V gene (reference sequence). V lost 0 bases and J lost 7, with 12 bases in between. This chain's CDR3 is CSAREQGSGGYTF. CDR3 in DNA: TGCAGTGCTAGAGAACAGGGATCCGGTGGCTACACCTTC.

This clonotype appeared many times. The genes are TRBV3-1 and TRBJ2-1; 9 nucleotides align to TRBD2. The CDR3 consists of 18 residues. Trimming at V came to 4 bases and at J to 0 bases, leaving 10 bases not matched to a gene. The germline CDR1 and CDR2 sequences are LGHDT and YNNKEL (reference sequence). The DNA of the CDR3 is TGTGCCAGCAGCCTCCGACTAGCGGCCTTGAGCTCCTACAATGAGCAGTTCTTC. Translated, it gives CASSLRLAALSSYNEQFF.

This clonotype was counted at least ten times. Germline and junction disagree at one end, which may indicate a read error. The genes are TRBV6-1 and TRBJ2-1; no definite D call. The CDR3 contains 15 residues. Germline V gene sequence: CDR1 MNHNS, CDR2 SASEGT. CDR3 sequence (DNA): TGTGCCAGCAGGGAAGACGGCGTACCCACCAATGAGCAGTTCTTC. This sequence encodes CASREDGVPTNEQFF.

Remarks on this clonotype: This may stem from a read error, because a much larger clone lies one nucleotide away. The rearrangement uses TRBV3-1 and TRBJ2-3; D is undetermined. Trimming stripped 10 bases from V and 4 bases from J, with 15 bases between. The germline V gene has CDR1 LGHDT and CDR2 YNNKEL (reference sequence). The CDR3 totals 13 residues. CDR3 sequence reads: CATLDWNADTQYF. As DNA, the CDR3 is TGTGCCACCCTCGACTGGAACGCAGATACGCAGTATTTT.

This clonotype showed up many times. This chain joins TRBV20-1 and TRBJ2-5, with TRBD2 matching over 11 bases. The CDR3 runs to 14 residues. Trimming removed 6 bases from V and 4 bases from J; junction bases left unmatched: 7. Germline V gives CDR1 DFQATT, CDR2 SNEGSKA (reference sequence). The CDR3 DNA reads TGCAGTGCGCCACTAGCGGGAGTAACAGAGACCCAGTACTTC. It yields the protein CSAPLAGVTETQYF.

This clonotype was seen repeatedly, ten times or more. J is TRBJ2-7 and V is TRBV5-1; TRBD2 matches at 8 bases. V shed 3 bases, J shed 0 bases, and the junction held 14 bases outside the gene matches. The CDR3 has 18 amino acids. Germline assignment: CDR1 SGHRS and CDR2 YFSETQ. In nucleotides, the CDR3 is TGCGCCAGCAGCTGGTGGCCCAAACTAGCGGCGAGCTCCTACGAGCAGTACTTC. This codes for CASSWWPKLAASSYEQYF.

Worth noting for this clonotype: A single base separates this from a much larger clone, so it may be a read error. The rearrangement joins TRBV6-1 to TRBJ2-1; tentatively, D is TRBD2 (5 bases). The germline V gene encodes CDR1 MNHNS and CDR2 SASEGT. The CDR3 is made up of 15 amino acids. As DNA, the CDR3 is TGTACCAGCAGTGAGGGCAGTAGCTCCTACAATGAGCAGTTCTTC. Translation: CTSSEGSSSYNEQFF.

In this sample, this clonotype turned up a few times. The chain is built from TRBV5-1 and TRBJ2-5; D perhaps matches TRBD1 (6 bases). The V end was cut by 0 bases, the J end by 3 bases, with 12 bases between. Germline CDR1 SGHRS, CDR2 YFSETQ. The CDR3 consists of 15 residues. CDR3 sequence (DNA): TGCGCCAGCAGCTTGGCCAGTGAGGGGGAAGAGACCCAGTACTTC. Residues: CASSLASEGEETQYF.

The table lists this clonotype with many counts. The chain recombines TRBV7-3 with TRBJ2-3, with TRBD1 matching over 7 bases. Germline V gene data show CDR1 as SGHTA and CDR2 as FQGTGA. The CDR3 covers 15 residues. Germline trimming cut 4 bases from V and 9 bases from J; bases unmatched to any gene: 13. CDR3: CASSSRGVTGDTQYF. The CDR3 nucleotides read TGTGCCAGCAGCTCCCGAGGGGTCACAGGGGACACGCAGTATTTT.

This clonotype was counted a few times. A much larger clone is a single base away; this may be a read error. The rearrangement links TRBV9 to TRBJ1-2; 8 bases align to TRBD1. The CDR3 is 16 residues long. Per the germline V gene, CDR1 is SGDLS and CDR2 is YYNGEE. V shed 6 bases and J 3 bases; nucleotides not matched to a gene: 13. In DNA form, the CDR3 reads TGTGCCAGCAACGCCCATTGGGGGACAGGATACTATGGCTACACCTTC. Translated: CASNAHWGTGYYGYTF.

Ten or more counts support this clonotype. The CDR3 here is CASSSRPGAGGETQYF. CDR3 bases: TGTGCCAGCAGCTCCCGGCCGGGAGCGGGAGGAGAGACCCAGTACTTC. V gene TRBV7-6 combines with J gene TRBJ2-5, with 9 positions matching TRBD2. V dropped 4 bases and J dropped 4; count of bases not matched to a gene: 10. This CDR3 spans 16 amino acids. Looked up from germline, CDR1 is SGHVS and CDR2 is FNYEAQ.

This clonotype was recorded many times. DNA of the CDR3: TGTGCCAGCAGTTACTCGCGGGGGGGACAGCACTACGAGCAGTACTTC. It translates to CASSYSRGGQHYEQYF. The chain combines TRBV6-6 with TRBJ2-7, with 9 bases aligning to TRBD2. From germline, CDR1 is MNHNY and CDR2 SVGAGI (reference sequence). The CDR3 spans 16 residues. The junction had 6 bases not matched to a gene; V was cut back by 0 bases and J by 3 bases.

This clonotype was counted ten times or more. The chain links TRBV6-1 to TRBJ2-7, with TRBD2 as a possible D gene (5 bases). The CDR3 totals 14 residues. In germline, CDR1 is MNHNS, CDR2 SASEGT. Trimming removed 7 bases from V and 3 bases from J, with 16 bases in between. CDR3 sequence: CASTSGSASYEQYF. DNA of the CDR3: TGTGCCAGCACCTCGGGTAGCGCTAGCTACGAGCAGTACTTC.

This clonotype has more than one count but fewer than ten. The rearrangement uses TRBV6-1 and TRBJ2-2; unclear D gene. This CDR3 has 13 amino acids. Per germline, CDR1 MNHNS and CDR2 SASEGT. Deletions cut 5 bases from V and 5 bases from J, with 9 bases between. CDR3 DNA: TGTGCCAGCAGTTCTAGGATTACCGGGGAGCTGTTTTTT. As protein: CASSSRITGELFF.

This clonotype was observed at least ten times. The rearrangement uses TRBV6-1 and TRBJ1-5, with TRBD1 identical over 12 bases. The CDR3 totals 16 residues. Germline trimming cut 5 bases from V and 6 bases from J; bases unmatched to any gene: 8. Germline CDR1 and CDR2: MNHNS and SASEGT. The CDR3 region is CASSYEGQGAGQPQHF. The CDR3 DNA is TGTGCCAGCAGTTACGAGGGACAGGGGGCGGGTCAGCCCCAGCATTTT.

This clonotype came up many times. The J gene is TRBJ2-5, the V gene TRBV20-1; D might be TRBD1 (5 bases). The CDR3 totals 12 residues. V shed 5 bases and J shed 4 bases, with 11 bases lying between them. CDR1 is DFQATT, CDR2 SNEGSKA, per germline (reference sequence). The CDR3 DNA is TGCAGTGCTCAGGGATCGGGAGAGACCCAGTACTTC. Amino acids: CSAQGSGETQYF.

This clonotype has a count of ten or more. J is TRBJ1-2 and V is TRBV5-6, with 7 bases identical to TRBD1. This CDR3 is built from 14 residues. V was pared by 0 bases and J by 2 bases, with 1 base of the junction left unmatched. In germline, CDR1 is SGHDT, CDR2 YYEEEE. CDR3 sequence: CASSLEQGNYGYTF. The DNA of the CDR3 is TGTGCCAGCAGCTTGGAACAGGGGAACTATGGCTACACCTTC. The full variable domain, with the rest looked up from reference TRBV5-6 and TRBJ1-2, is DAGVTQSPTHLIKTRGQQVTLRCSPKSGHDTVSWYQQALGQGPQFIFQYYEEEERQRGNFPDRFSGHQFPNYSSELNVNALLLGDSALYLCASSLEQGNYGYTFGSGTRLTVV.